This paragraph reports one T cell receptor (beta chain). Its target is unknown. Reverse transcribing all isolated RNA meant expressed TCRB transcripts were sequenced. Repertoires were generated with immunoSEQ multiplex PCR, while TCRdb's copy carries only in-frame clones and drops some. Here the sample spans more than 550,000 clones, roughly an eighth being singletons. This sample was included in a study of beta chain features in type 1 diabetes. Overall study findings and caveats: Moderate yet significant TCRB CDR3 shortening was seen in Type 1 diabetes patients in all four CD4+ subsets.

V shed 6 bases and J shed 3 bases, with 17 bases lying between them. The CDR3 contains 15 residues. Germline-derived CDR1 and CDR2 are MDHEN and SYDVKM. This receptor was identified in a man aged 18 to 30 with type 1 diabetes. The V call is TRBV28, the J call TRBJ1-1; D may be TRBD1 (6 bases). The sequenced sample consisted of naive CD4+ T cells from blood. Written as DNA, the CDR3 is TGTGCCAGCAGCCGAGGGGGACGGAGCTACACTGAAGCTTTCTTT. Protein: CASSRGGRSYTEAFF. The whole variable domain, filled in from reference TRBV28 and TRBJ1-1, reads DVKVTQSSRYLVKRTGEKVFLECVQDMDHENMFWYRQDPGLGLRLIYFSYDVKMKEKGDIPEGYSVSREKKERFSLILESASTNQTSMYLCASSRGGRSYTEAFFGQGTRLTVV.